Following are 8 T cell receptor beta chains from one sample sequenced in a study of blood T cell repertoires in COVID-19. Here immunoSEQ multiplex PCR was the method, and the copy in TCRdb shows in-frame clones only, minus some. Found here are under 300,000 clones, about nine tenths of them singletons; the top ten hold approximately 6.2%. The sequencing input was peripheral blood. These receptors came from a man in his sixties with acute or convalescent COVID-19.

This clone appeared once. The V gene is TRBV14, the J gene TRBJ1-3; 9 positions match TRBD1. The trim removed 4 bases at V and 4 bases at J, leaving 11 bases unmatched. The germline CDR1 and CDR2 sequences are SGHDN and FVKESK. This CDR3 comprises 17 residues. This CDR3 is CASSPRRNRGQGNTIYF. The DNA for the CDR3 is TGTGCCAGCAGCCCCCGGAGGAACAGGGGGCAGGGAAACACCATATATTTT.

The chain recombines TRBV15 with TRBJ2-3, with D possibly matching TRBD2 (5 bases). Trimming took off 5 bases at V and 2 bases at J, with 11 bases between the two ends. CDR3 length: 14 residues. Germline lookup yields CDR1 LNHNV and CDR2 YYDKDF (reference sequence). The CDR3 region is CATSRGSFTDTQYF. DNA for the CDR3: TGTGCCACCAGCCGCGGGTCCTTCACAGATACGCAGTATTTT.

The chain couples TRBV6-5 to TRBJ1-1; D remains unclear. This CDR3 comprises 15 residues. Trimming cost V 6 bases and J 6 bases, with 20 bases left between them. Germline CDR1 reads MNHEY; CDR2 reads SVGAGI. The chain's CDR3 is CASSPPLSRWAEAFF. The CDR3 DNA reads TGTGCCAGCAGCCCCCCCCTCAGCAGGTGGGCTGAAGCTTTCTTT.

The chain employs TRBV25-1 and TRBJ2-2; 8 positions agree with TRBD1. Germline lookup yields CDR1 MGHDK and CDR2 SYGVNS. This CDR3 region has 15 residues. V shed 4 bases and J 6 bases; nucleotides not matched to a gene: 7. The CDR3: CASSGKTGEAGELFF. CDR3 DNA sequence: TGTGCCAGCAGTGGAAAGACAGGGGAGGCCGGGGAGCTGTTTTTT.

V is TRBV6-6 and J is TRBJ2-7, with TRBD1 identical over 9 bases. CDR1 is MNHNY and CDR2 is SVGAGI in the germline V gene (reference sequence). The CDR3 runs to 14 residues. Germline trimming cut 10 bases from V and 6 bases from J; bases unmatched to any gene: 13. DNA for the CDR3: TGTGCCACCTTTGGGGACAGGGAACCGCGCGAGCAGTACTTC. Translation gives CATFGDREPREQYF.

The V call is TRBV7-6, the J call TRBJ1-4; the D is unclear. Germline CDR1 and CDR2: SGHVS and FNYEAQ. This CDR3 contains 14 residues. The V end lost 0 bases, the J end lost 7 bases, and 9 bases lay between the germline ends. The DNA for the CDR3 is TGTGCCAGCAGCTTAGCGGAGGGAGCTGAAAAACTGTTTTTT. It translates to CASSLAEGAEKLFF.

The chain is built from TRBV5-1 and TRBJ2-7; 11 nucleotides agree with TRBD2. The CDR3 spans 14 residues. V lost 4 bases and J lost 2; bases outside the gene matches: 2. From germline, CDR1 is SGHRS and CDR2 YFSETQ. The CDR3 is CASSGTSGTYEQYF. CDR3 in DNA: TGCGCCAGCAGCGGGACTAGCGGAACCTACGAGCAGTACTTC.

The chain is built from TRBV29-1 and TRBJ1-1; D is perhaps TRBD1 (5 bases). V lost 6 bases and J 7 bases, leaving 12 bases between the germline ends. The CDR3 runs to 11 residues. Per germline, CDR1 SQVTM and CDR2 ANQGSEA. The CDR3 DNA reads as TGCAGCGTGAGCAGGGAAAATGAAGCTTTCTTT. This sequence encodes CSVSRENEAFF.